This T cell receptor (beta chain) emerged from a study of blood T cell repertoires in COVID-19. About the research overall: Samples taken during acute and convalescent COVID-19 were collected in the United States, Italy and Spain. From T cells, B-cell-depleted T cells, or PBMCs came the material, which was cDNA or gDNA.

Authors' methods: Reference gene primer amplification yielded estimated nucleated cell counts. The data were produced by immunoSEQ multiplex PCR, yet TCRdb's version contains in-frame clones alone and is incomplete. That table gives V, J and clone size, and the DNA gave D and trimming. Of about 140,000 clones listed, around 73% were seen once; the top ten hold roughly 9%. The germline CDR1 and CDR2 sequences are SGDLS and YYNGEE. This CDR3 has 15 amino acids. With 1 base clipped from V and 5 bases from J, the junction kept 7 bases outside the gene matches. This clone came up once. The receptor's source is a woman in her forties or fifties with active or convalescent COVID-19. Sequencing input: peripheral blood. The chain uses TRBV9 and TRBJ2-5; 8 positions match TRBD1. The CDR3 DNA follows: TGTGCCAGCAGCGTATCTGTAACAGGGGGGGAGACCCAGTACTTC. This encodes CASSVSVTGGETQYF.